The source of this T cell receptor (beta chain) is a study of cytomegalovirus exposure and HLA in healthy donors. The method was immunoSEQ multiplex PCR; TCRdb's version includes in-frame clones alone and lacks a portion of them. The data show approximately 64,000 clones, around 89% seen once. From germline, CDR1 is MDHEN and CDR2 SYDVKM. This CDR3 is built from 13 residues. The V end lost 5 bases, the J end lost 2 bases, and 7 bases lay between the germline ends. Study-wide results and caveats: According to the study, 180 or so TCR beta chains were cytomegalovirus-associated.

In the case of this clone: Antigen unknown.

This TCR derives from a woman between 18 and 29 years old in good health and CMV-seronegative. The sequenced sample consisted of PBMCs. V and J are TRBV28 and TRBJ1-3; D is ambiguous. The CDR3, as DNA: TGTGCCAGCAGTGTGACAACTGGAAACACCATATATTTT. Protein sequence: CASSVTTGNTIYF.